Presented here are 29 T cell receptor beta chains from one specimen sequenced in a study of blood T cell repertoires in COVID-19. Measured with immunoSEQ multiplex PCR; TCRdb has only the in-frame clones, and not every one. The sample contains about 100,000 clones, 91% of which appear only once. Sequencing input: peripheral blood. These receptor sequences come from a man between 60 and 75 years old with acute or convalescent COVID-19.

This chain joins TRBV9 and TRBJ1-1; D ambiguous. Trimming removed 3 bases at V and 0 bases at J, with 12 bases between. CDR1 and CDR2 from the germline V gene are SGDLS and YYNGEE. The CDR3 totals 15 residues. The CDR3: CASSAVGRVNTEAFF. The CDR3, as DNA: TGTGCCAGCAGCGCCGTTGGGCGGGTGAACACTGAAGCTTTCTTT.

Comments on this clone: In the same sample, other DNA sequences code for this CDR3. The CDR3 region is CASSQDLNQPQHF. CDR3 nucleotide sequence: TGTGCCAGCAGCCAAGATCTCAATCAGCCCCAGCATTTT. V gene TRBV3-1 (or the pseudogene TRBV3-2) combines with J gene TRBJ1-5, with D uncertain. The CDR3 is 13 amino acids. From germline, CDR1 is LGHDT and CDR2 YNNKEL (reference sequence). V gave up 0 bases and J gave up 3 bases, with 3 bases separating them.

This chain links TRBV29-1 with TRBJ1-2; 7 nucleotides align to TRBD1. J was trimmed by 4 bases and V by 6 bases; bases with no gene match: 14. The CDR3 loop spans 15 amino acids. Germline V gene lookup returns CDR1 SQVTM and CDR2 ANQGSEA. CDR3 DNA: TGCAGCGTCCCCAGGCCGAGAGAGGGGGCCTATGGCTACACCTTC. Translating it yields CSVPRPREGAYGYTF.

CDR3 bases: TGTGCCAGCAGGGGCCTATTCTCTGGGGCCAACGTCCTGACTTTC. Its translation is CASRGLFSGANVLTF. V gene TRBV6-5 combines with J gene TRBJ2-6; D is unresolved. In germline, CDR1 is MNHEY, CDR2 SVGAGI. Trimming shortened V by 6 bases and J by 0 bases, and 9 bases separated the two germline ends. The CDR3 is 15 amino acids.

J is TRBJ1-5 and V is TRBV28; TRBD1 aligns across 7 bases. With 7 bases clipped from V and 6 bases from J, the junction kept 9 bases outside the gene matches. Germline lookup yields CDR1 MDHEN and CDR2 SYDVKM. There are 14 residues in the CDR3. As DNA, the CDR3 is TGTGCCAGCACCCAGGAGGGGGCAATTCAGCCCCAGCATTTT. It is translated as CASTQEGAIQPQHF.

This clone was detected only once. The V and J genes are TRBV24-1 and TRBJ2-3; tentatively, D is TRBD1 (6 bases). The CDR3 has 13 residues. V was pared by 8 bases and J by 1 base, with 9 bases between. In germline, CDR1 is KGHDR, CDR2 SFDVKD. The CDR3 reads CATNRDGTDTQYF. The DNA of the CDR3 is TGTGCCACCAACAGGGACGGCACAGATACGCAGTATTTT.

CDR3 coding DNA: TGTGCCAGTAGTATTGTCAGGGAGGCCCTCTCTGGAAACACCATATATTTT. This translates into CASSIVREALSGNTIYF. The chain employs TRBV19 and TRBJ1-3, with D possibly TRBD1 on 5 matching bases. The CDR3 runs 17 residues. The V gene lost 3 bases and the J gene lost 0 bases, with 15 bases spanning the gap. Per the germline V gene, CDR1 is LNHDA and CDR2 is SQIVND (reference sequence). Variable domain in full (rest from reference TRBV19 and TRBJ1-3): DGGITQSPKYLFRKEGQNVTLSCEQNLNHDAMYWYRQDPGQGLRLIYYSQIVNDFQKGDIAEGYSVSREKKESFPLTVTSAQKNPTAFYLCASSIVREALSGNTIYFGEGSWLTVV.

This clone occurred once. The CDR3 coding sequence is TGTGCCAGCAGCTTATTTCAGTTGAACACTGAAGCTTTCTTT. Protein product: CASSLFQLNTEAFF. The rearrangement links TRBV7-3 to TRBJ1-1; D gene uncertain. The V end was cut by 2 bases, the J end by 0 bases, with 7 bases between. Per germline, CDR1 SGHTA and CDR2 FQGTGA. The CDR3 length is 14 residues.

V gene TRBV29-1 combines with J gene TRBJ2-2; D may be TRBD2 (5 bases). The germline V gene has CDR1 SQVTM and CDR2 ANQGSEA. V shed 4 bases and J shed 1 base, with 13 bases lying between them. This CDR3 spans 15 amino acids. The CDR3 DNA sequence: TGCAGCGTTGGGGGAGACAAAAGGAACACCGGGGAGCTGTTTTTT. Its translation is CSVGGDKRNTGELFF.

This sequence joins TRBV5-8 and TRBJ2-1; unclear D gene. Looked up from germline, CDR1 is SGHTS and CDR2 is YDEGEE. The CDR3 sequence is 14 residues long. Trimming shortened V by 1 base and J by 5 bases, and 10 bases separated the two germline ends. For the CDR3, the DNA is TGTGCCAGCAGCTTGTGGCAGTTGAACAATGAGCAGTTCTTC. Its translation: CASSLWQLNNEQFF. Based on the CDR3 plus reference TRBV5-8 and TRBJ2-1, the full variable domain is EAGVTQSPTHLIKTRGQQATLRCSPISGHTSVYWYQQALGLGLQFLLWYDEGEERNRGNFPPRFSGRQFPNYSSELNVNALELEDSALYLCASSLWQLNNEQFFGPGTRLTVL.

This chain links TRBV28 with TRBJ2-1, with TRBD2 matching over 9 bases. Germline-derived CDR1 and CDR2 are MDHEN and SYDVKM. Unmatched junction bases numbered 1, after V lost 5 bases and J lost 8 bases. CDR3 length: 12 amino acids. CDR3 residues: CASSVAGDEQFF. The CDR3, as DNA: TGTGCCAGCAGTGTAGCGGGAGATGAGCAGTTCTTC. Based on the CDR3 plus reference TRBV28 and TRBJ2-1, the full variable domain is DVKVTQSSRYLVKRTGEKVFLECVQDMDHENMFWYRQDPGLGLRLIYFSYDVKMKEKGDIPEGYSVSREKKERFSLILESASTNQTSMYLCASSVAGDEQFFGPGTRLTVL.

The table lists this clone with a count of one. The chain employs TRBV6-1 and TRBJ2-6; no definite D call. Trimming took off 2 bases at V and 1 base at J, with 3 bases between the two ends. The CDR3 extends over 14 amino acids. Germline V lookup: CDR1 MNHNS, CDR2 SASEGT. Here the CDR3 reads CASSEQSGANVLTF. The CDR3 region has the DNA TGTGCCAGCAGTGAACAGTCTGGGGCCAACGTCCTGACTTTC.

V is TRBV2 and J is TRBJ2-7; 7 positions agree with TRBD2. CDR3 length equals 15 residues. Germline values: CDR1 SNHLY, CDR2 FYNNEI. V lost 4 bases and J lost 0; bases outside the gene matches: 6. CDR3 sequence (DNA): TGTGCCAGCAGTGGCCCGGGAGGCGTCTCCTACGAGCAGTACTTC. Protein: CASSGPGGVSYEQYF.

This clone has only one observation. The rearrangement links TRBV6-1 to TRBJ1-3; the D gene is possibly TRBD1 (6 bases). There are 15 residues in the CDR3. The V gene lost 0 bases and the J gene lost 6 bases, with 12 bases spanning the gap. CDR1 and CDR2 (germline): MNHNS, SASEGT. CDR3 loop: CASSEAAGVENTIYF. The CDR3 DNA sequence: TGTGCCAGCAGTGAAGCGGCAGGGGTAGAAAACACCATATATTTT.

The V and J genes are TRBV19 and TRBJ1-2; TRBD1 aligns across 9 bases. The CDR3 sequence is 17 residues long. V lost 1 base and J lost 6; bases outside the gene matches: 12. Germline CDR1 and CDR2: LNHDA and SQIVND (reference sequence). The CDR3 DNA is TGTGCCAGTAGTATAGGAAGGGACAGGGACGGGATGCATGGCTACACCTTC. Translated: CASSIGRDRDGMHGYTF.

This chain links TRBV6-7 with TRBJ1-4, with a possible D match to TRBD1 (6 bases). TRBV6-7 has ORF status, its function being uncertain. The CDR3 is 16 amino acids. V lost 5 bases to trimming and J lost 4 bases, with 17 bases between them. CDR3 in DNA: TGTGCCAGCAGTGTAGGGACATCCTTTATTAATGAAAAACTGTTTTTT. Translated: CASSVGTSFINEKLFF.

This chain joins TRBV4-2 and TRBJ1-5, with 8 bases fitting TRBD1. Germline V gene data show CDR1 as LGHNA and CDR2 as YNFKEQ. CDR3 length: 18 amino acids. After removal of 0 bases from V and 1 base from J, the junction contained 8 bases not matched to a gene. The CDR3 loop is CASSQEGQGAESNQPQHF. Here the CDR3 DNA reads TGTGCCAGCAGCCAAGAGGGGCAGGGGGCGGAAAGCAATCAGCCCCAGCATTTT.

This clone was observed a single time. The V call is TRBV7-8, the J call TRBJ2-5; the D gene is possibly TRBD1 (5 bases). The CDR3 loop spans 14 amino acids. Trimming shortened V by 5 bases and J by 5 bases, and 15 bases separated the two germline ends. The germline V gene encodes CDR1 SGHVS and CDR2 FQNEAQ. CDR3 DNA: TGTGCCAGCAGCGTACCAGGGAACAGGGAGACCCAGTACTTC. Translating it yields CASSVPGNRETQYF.

This clone has just one count. The chain carries TRBV5-4 and TRBJ1-2; TRBD1 might be the D (6 bases). Trimming stripped 0 bases from V and 4 bases from J, with 13 bases between. Germline values: CDR1 SGHNT, CDR2 YYREEE (reference sequence). There are 15 residues in the CDR3. CDR3 region: CASSLAGRGVYGYTF. Here the CDR3 DNA reads TGTGCCAGCAGCTTGGCGGGGAGGGGGGTCTATGGCTACACCTTC.

The chain couples TRBV19 to TRBJ1-5; D perhaps matches TRBD1 (5 bases). The length of the CDR3 is 14 residues. Germline V gene data show CDR1 as LNHDA and CDR2 as SQIVND (reference sequence). V was clipped by 7 bases and J by 7 bases, with 17 bases between them. CDR3 bases: TGTGCCAGTACTGACCCACAGGAATTCCAGCCCCAGCATTTT. Residues: CASTDPQEFQPQHF. Variable domain in full (rest from reference TRBV19 and TRBJ1-5): DGGITQSPKYLFRKEGQNVTLSCEQNLNHDAMYWYRQDPGQGLRLIYYSQIVNDFQKGDIAEGYSVSREKKESFPLTVTSAQKNPTAFYLCASTDPQEFQPQHFGDGTRLSIL.

The rearrangement joins TRBV2 to TRBJ2-1; D is possibly TRBD2 (6 bases). CDR1 is SNHLY, CDR2 FYNNEI, per germline. The CDR3 extends over 15 amino acids. Deletions cut 7 bases from V and 2 bases from J, with 15 bases between. The CDR3 spells CASTLNSGTYNEQFF. CDR3 nucleotide sequence: TGTGCCAGCACCCTGAATAGCGGTACCTACAATGAGCAGTTCTTC.

The rearrangement uses TRBV2 and TRBJ2-2; D may be TRBD1 (6 bases). The ends were cut back, 4 bases at V and 3 bases at J, with 12 bases in the middle. The CDR3 sequence is 15 residues long. Germline V CDR1 and CDR2: SNHLY, FYNNEI. CDR3 DNA sequence: TGTGCCAGCAGTGCTACAGGGACCCACACCGGGGAGCTGTTTTTT. Its translation: CASSATGTHTGELFF.

The chain is built from TRBV15 and TRBJ2-2, with a weak D call TRBD2 (7 bases). Per the germline V gene, CDR1 is LNHNV and CDR2 is YYDKDF (reference sequence). The germline V and J ends were trimmed by 0 bases and 7 bases, with 18 bases remaining between them. The length of the CDR3 is 17 residues. The CDR3 reads CATSRDGHGQRDGELFF. The CDR3, as DNA: TGTGCCACCAGCAGAGATGGGCATGGACAGCGGGACGGGGAGCTGTTTTTT. Supplemented by reference TRBV15 and TRBJ2-2, the full variable domain reads DAMVIQNPRYQVTQFGKPVTLSCSQTLNHNVMYWYQQKSSQAPKLLFHYYDKDFNNEADTPDNFQSRRPNTSFCFLDIRSPGLGDTAMYLCATSRDGHGQRDGELFFGEGSRLTVL.

This clone was detected only a few times. The chain couples TRBV11-2 to TRBJ2-2; 12 nucleotides match TRBD2. The germline V gene has CDR1 SGHAT and CDR2 FQNNGV. The CDR3 length is 18 residues. The junction had 4 bases not matched to a gene; V was cut back by 0 bases and J by 2 bases. The CDR3 loop reads CASSLDRGLAGNTGELFF. The CDR3 bases are TGTGCCAGCAGCTTAGATAGGGGACTAGCGGGTAACACCGGGGAGCTGTTTTTT. The entire variable domain, with the rest obtained from reference TRBV11-2 and TRBJ2-2, is as follows: EAGVAQSPRYKIIEKRQSVAFWCNPISGHATLYWYQQILGQGPKLLIQFQNNGVVDDSQLPKDRFSAERLKGVDSTLKIQPAKLEDSAVYLCASSLDRGLAGNTGELFFGEGSRLTVL.

The V call is TRBV5-5, the J call TRBJ2-1; 9 nucleotides line up with TRBD2. Germline values: CDR1 SGHKS, CDR2 YYEKEE (reference sequence). With V trimmed by 1 base and J by 8 bases, 7 bases remained unmatched. The CDR3 runs 15 residues. The CDR3 nucleotides are TGTGCCAGCAGCTTGTTTGGGACTAGCACCGATGAGCAGTTCTTC. Its translation is CASSLFGTSTDEQFF.

The V call is TRBV10-3, the J call TRBJ1-5; TRBD1 agrees at 8 bases. In germline, CDR1 is ENHRY, CDR2 SYGVKD. The CDR3 spans 18 residues. With 2 bases clipped from V and 1 base from J, the junction kept 10 bases outside the gene matches. CDR3 in DNA: TGTGCCATCAGTGAGGGTGACAGGGGTATTGGGAGCAATCAGCCCCAGCATTTT. Its protein is CAISEGDRGIGSNQPQHF.

V usage is TRBV27 and J usage is TRBJ2-7; D is unclear. V gave up 2 bases and J gave up 3 bases, with 8 bases separating them. Germline values: CDR1 MNHEY, CDR2 SMNVEV (reference sequence). CDR3 size: 13 residues. CDR3 bases: TGTGCCAGCAGTTTAGGCAGATACTACGAGCAGTACTTC. This sequence encodes CASSLGRYYEQYF.

The genes are TRBV3-1 (or the pseudogene TRBV3-2) and TRBJ2-1; D is perhaps TRBD2 (6 bases). V was trimmed by 4 bases and J by 10 bases, leaving 11 bases between them. CDR1 is LGHDT and CDR2 is YNNKEL in the germline V gene (reference sequence). The CDR3 runs 12 residues. The CDR3 DNA reads TGTGCCAGCAGCCTTTATAGCGGCGAGCAGTTCTTC. Residues: CASSLYSGEQFF.

The rearrangement uses TRBV10-1 and TRBJ2-3; TRBD2 might be the D (5 bases). With 2 bases removed from V and 0 bases from J, the gap between germline ends came to 9 bases. From germline, CDR1 is WNHNN and CDR2 SYGVQD (reference sequence). This CDR3 contains 15 residues. The CDR3 is CASSEGSGSTDTQYF. The CDR3 DNA is TGCGCCAGCAGTGAGGGGTCGGGGAGCACAGATACGCAGTATTTT.